Listed below are T cell receptor beta chains from one sample, sequenced in a study of CD8+CD57+ T cells in acquired aplastic anemia. From the reads, TCRdb called clonotypes with MiXCR, one entry per CDR3 protein. The data contain roughly 180,000 distinct CDR3 sequences, about three fifths of them singletons. Material for sequencing was sorted CD4+, CD8+, or CD8+CD57+ T cells (not recorded which) from PBMCs. These receptors came from a human donor with severe aplastic anemia or a healthy control (not recorded which). Both conserved end residues are part of each CDR3. D genes are given only for firm matches. Expanded clones get a size class; other rows say once, few or many, or leave the size out.

j_call: TRBJ1-1
v_call: TRBV12-5
d_call: -
clone_size: many
cdr3_nt: TGTGCTAGTACCACTACCATGATGAACACTGAAGCTTTCTTT
cdr3_aa: CASTTTMMNTEAFF

j_call: TRBJ2-7
v_call: TRBV5-5
d_call: TRBD1
clone_size: once
cdr3_nt: TGTGCCAGCAGCGGGACAGTACCCACCTACGAGCAGTACTTC
cdr3_aa: CASSGTVPTYEQYF

j_call: TRBJ2-7
v_call: TRBV4-2
d_call: -
clone_size: few
cdr3_nt: TGTGCCAGCAGCCAAGATAGGGCGGGCTCCTACGAGCAGTACTTC
cdr3_aa: CASSQDRAGSYEQYF

j_call: TRBJ2-7
v_call: TRBV9
d_call: -
clone_size: many
cdr3_nt: TGTGCCAGCAGCGTAGGGGCTGCAAACACCTACGAGCAGTACTTC
cdr3_aa: CASSVGAANTYEQYF

j_call: TRBJ1-1
v_call: TRBV7-8
d_call: -
clone_size: -
cdr3_nt: TGTGCCAGCAGCTTAGATGGGGCAGGGGAGGCTGAAGCTTTCTTT
cdr3_aa: CASSLDGAGEAEAFF

j_call: TRBJ1-5
v_call: TRBV7-2
d_call: -
clone_size: many
cdr3_nt: TGTGCCAGCAGCTTAGGGGAAGGACAGCCCCAGCATTTT
cdr3_aa: CASSLGEGQPQHF

j_call: TRBJ2-7
v_call: TRBV5-1
d_call: TRBD1
clone_size: -
cdr3_nt: TGCGCCAGCAGCTTGGCCCGGGACAGGAATCTCCACGAGCAGTACTTC
cdr3_aa: CASSLARDRNLHEQYF

j_call: TRBJ1-5
v_call: TRBV10-3
d_call: TRBD1
clone_size: -
cdr3_nt: TGTGCCTCGGGACAGGAGAGCAATCAGCCCCAGCATTTT
cdr3_aa: CASGQESNQPQHF

j_call: TRBJ2-2
v_call: TRBV3-1
d_call: -
clone_size: -
cdr3_nt: TGTGCCAGCAGCCAAGAGAACACCGGGGAGCTGTTTTTT
cdr3_aa: CASSQENTGELFF

j_call: TRBJ2-7
v_call: TRBV3-2
d_call: -
clone_size: -
cdr3_nt: TGTGCCAGCAGCCGGGGACAGTCAAGCTCCTACGAGCAGTACTTC
cdr3_aa: CASSRGQSSSYEQYF

j_call: TRBJ1-1
v_call: TRBV20-1
d_call: -
clone_size: -
cdr3_nt: TGCAGTGCTAGAGAGGCTTTTGGACCAGGAGCTTTCTTT
cdr3_aa: CSAREAFGPGAFF

j_call: TRBJ1-2
v_call: TRBV12-3/TRBV12-4
d_call: TRBD1
clone_size: -
cdr3_nt: TGTGCCAGCAGTTCCAGGGACAGCCACTATGGCTACACCTTC
cdr3_aa: CASSSRDSHYGYTF

j_call: TRBJ2-7
v_call: TRBV5-1
d_call: -
clone_size: once
cdr3_nt: TGCGCCAGCACCCCTGACAGTACCTACGAGCAGTACTTC
cdr3_aa: CASTPDSTYEQYF

j_call: TRBJ1-1
v_call: TRBV7-2
d_call: -
clone_size: many
cdr3_nt: TGTGCCAGCAGCTTAGGTTGGGGCTACAACACTGAAGCTTTCTTT
cdr3_aa: CASSLGWGYNTEAFF

j_call: TRBJ1-2
v_call: TRBV7-2
d_call: -
clone_size: -
cdr3_nt: TGTGCCAGCAGCCTTCCCGTAGATATCGGCTACACCTTC
cdr3_aa: CASSLPVDIGYTF

j_call: TRBJ2-7
v_call: TRBV13
d_call: TRBD2
clone_size: many
cdr3_nt: TGTGCCAGCAGCCCGGCGGGGGGCAGTTTCCCCCCGCAGTACTTC
cdr3_aa: CASSPAGGSFPPQYF

j_call: TRBJ1-2
v_call: TRBV16
d_call: TRBD1
clone_size: many
cdr3_nt: TGTGCCAGCAGCCTCGACAGGGCATTCACCTTC
cdr3_aa: CASSLDRAFTF

j_call: TRBJ2-7
v_call: TRBV19
d_call: -
clone_size: -
cdr3_nt: TGTGCCAGTAGTACCCCCGGATTCTACGAGCAGTACTTC
cdr3_aa: CASSTPGFYEQYF

j_call: TRBJ2-7
v_call: TRBV20-1
d_call: TRBD1
clone_size: few
cdr3_nt: TGCAGTGCTAGCCGCCAGGGGGTGGACGAGCAGTACTTC
cdr3_aa: CSASRQGVDEQYF

j_call: TRBJ2-5
v_call: TRBV12-3/TRBV12-4
d_call: TRBD1
clone_size: -
cdr3_nt: TGTGCCAGCAGTTTAGCGGGGGACAGGGAAAAAGAGACCCAGTACTTC
cdr3_aa: CASSLAGDREKETQYF

j_call: TRBJ1-3
v_call: TRBV7-9
d_call: TRBD1
clone_size: few
cdr3_nt: TGTGCCAGCAGCTTGGGGACAGGGACGGAGTATAAGGCCCGAAACACCATATATTTT
cdr3_aa: CASSLGTGTEYKARNTIYF

j_call: TRBJ2-2
v_call: TRBV7-2
d_call: -
clone_size: -
cdr3_nt: TGTGCCAGCAGCTTAGGCTCAGGGATTGACGCCGGGGAGCTGTTTTTT
cdr3_aa: CASSLGSGIDAGELFF

j_call: TRBJ2-5
v_call: TRBV20-1
d_call: -
clone_size: few
cdr3_nt: TGCAGTGCTAGTTTGGACCCCAACCAAGAGACCCAGTACTTC
cdr3_aa: CSASLDPNQETQYF

j_call: TRBJ2-7
v_call: TRBV20-1
d_call: -
clone_size: few
cdr3_nt: TGCAGTGCTAGAGATTTGCGGGGGCGCAGCGAGCAGTACTTC
cdr3_aa: CSARDLRGRSEQYF

j_call: TRBJ2-3
v_call: TRBV12-5
d_call: -
clone_size: -
cdr3_nt: TGTGCTAGTGGTTTAGACGGAGGTACAGATACGCAGTATTTT
cdr3_aa: CASGLDGGTDTQYF

j_call: TRBJ2-2
v_call: TRBV5-1
d_call: TRBD2
clone_size: -
cdr3_nt: TGCGCCAGCAGCTGGCTAGCGGGAGTTTCCACCGGGGAGCTGTTTTTT
cdr3_aa: CASSWLAGVSTGELFF

j_call: TRBJ1-6
v_call: TRBV10-3
d_call: -
clone_size: few
cdr3_nt: TGTGCCATCAACAGGGAGGGAGGAACACCCCTCCACTTT
cdr3_aa: CAINREGGTPLHF

j_call: TRBJ2-7
v_call: TRBV9
d_call: -
clone_size: -
cdr3_nt: TGCGCCAGAAGCCCCGAAGCATACGGTCGGCAGTACTTC
cdr3_aa: CARSPEAYGRQYF

j_call: TRBJ2-1
v_call: TRBV5-1
d_call: -
clone_size: many
cdr3_nt: TGCGCCAGCAGCTTGAAGGGGCCTGAGCAGTTCTTC
cdr3_aa: CASSLKGPEQFF

j_call: TRBJ2-3
v_call: TRBV7-9
d_call: -
clone_size: -
cdr3_nt: TGTGCCAGCAGCCAACAGAGCCAAAGCACAGATACGCAGTATTTT
cdr3_aa: CASSQQSQSTDTQYF

j_call: TRBJ2-5
v_call: TRBV15
d_call: -
clone_size: many
cdr3_nt: TGTGCCACCAGCAGAAGCCGGGACACACAAGAGACCCAGTACTTC
cdr3_aa: CATSRSRDTQETQYF

j_call: TRBJ1-1
v_call: TRBV20-1
d_call: -
clone_size: -
cdr3_nt: TGCAGTGCTATGAACACTGAAGCTTTCTTT
cdr3_aa: CSAMNTEAFF

j_call: TRBJ2-7
v_call: TRBV7-9
d_call: TRBD2
clone_size: -
cdr3_nt: TGCGCCAGCAGGACCCGACTAGCGGGAATAATGTACGAGCAGTACTTC
cdr3_aa: CASRTRLAGIMYEQYF

j_call: TRBJ1-2
v_call: TRBV12-3/TRBV12-4
d_call: -
clone_size: -
cdr3_nt: TGTGCCAGCAGTTTCGCCCAGCACTATGGCTACACCTTC
cdr3_aa: CASSFAQHYGYTF

j_call: TRBJ1-2
v_call: TRBV20-1
d_call: -
clone_size: -
cdr3_nt: TGCAGTGCTAGAGCTTATGGCTACACCTTC
cdr3_aa: CSARAYGYTF

j_call: TRBJ2-1
v_call: TRBV14
d_call: -
clone_size: -
cdr3_nt: TGTGCCAGCAGCCAATACCGGAGCTCCTACAATGAGCAGTTCTTC
cdr3_aa: CASSQYRSSYNEQFF

j_call: TRBJ1-6
v_call: TRBV20-1
d_call: -
clone_size: -
cdr3_nt: TGCAGTGCTAGAGGAGGTTTCCTCTATAATTCACCCCTCCACTTT
cdr3_aa: CSARGGFLYNSPLHF

j_call: TRBJ1-1
v_call: TRBV7-2
d_call: TRBD1
clone_size: -
cdr3_nt: TGTGCCAGCAGCTTCAGGGACAGGGGAGTTTGGGACACTGAAGCTTTCTTT
cdr3_aa: CASSFRDRGVWDTEAFF

j_call: TRBJ1-1
v_call: TRBV19
d_call: -
clone_size: -
cdr3_nt: TGTGCCAGCCTTCAGGGGTTAACTGAAGCTTTCTTT
cdr3_aa: CASLQGLTEAFF

j_call: TRBJ2-7
v_call: TRBV20-1
d_call: -
clone_size: -
cdr3_nt: TGCAGTGCTAGAGTCGGGACCGCACGCGAGCAGTACTTC
cdr3_aa: CSARVGTAREQYF

j_call: TRBJ2-5
v_call: TRBV2
d_call: TRBD2
clone_size: -
cdr3_nt: TGTGCCTCTCCATACGGGGCTAGCGGGGGGCAAGAGACCCAGTACTTC
cdr3_aa: CASPYGASGGQETQYF

j_call: TRBJ1-6
v_call: TRBV19
d_call: TRBD1
clone_size: -
cdr3_nt: TGTGCCAGTAGTACCCGGACAGGGGCGGCTAATTCACCCCTCCACTTT
cdr3_aa: CASSTRTGAANSPLHF

j_call: TRBJ2-7
v_call: TRBV19
d_call: TRBD1
clone_size: -
cdr3_nt: TGTGCCAGTAGTATCGGGACAGGGGACGAGCAGTACTTC
cdr3_aa: CASSIGTGDEQYF

j_call: TRBJ2-7
v_call: TRBV29-1
d_call: -
clone_size: -
cdr3_nt: TGCGGCGTTGAAGGTGGCAAATCCTACGAGCAGTACTTC
cdr3_aa: CGVEGGKSYEQYF

j_call: TRBJ1-2
v_call: TRBV5-6
d_call: TRBD1
clone_size: many
cdr3_nt: TGTGCCAGCAGCTGGGATTCGAGCAGGGGGACTTATGGCTACACCTTC
cdr3_aa: CASSWDSSRGTYGYTF

j_call: TRBJ1-2
v_call: TRBV25-1
d_call: TRBD1
clone_size: few
cdr3_nt: TGTGCCAGCAGTGGGGGACAGGCACTTTTGAACTATGGCTACACCTTC
cdr3_aa: CASSGGQALLNYGYTF

j_call: TRBJ2-7
v_call: TRBV12-3/TRBV12-4
d_call: -
clone_size: many
cdr3_nt: TGTGCCAGCAGTCCGCAGTCCGGTCAGTACGAGCAGTACTTC
cdr3_aa: CASSPQSGQYEQYF

j_call: TRBJ1-4
v_call: TRBV29-1
d_call: -
clone_size: -
cdr3_nt: TGCAGCGCGTCTGGGACGGCGATGGGTGAAAAACTGTTTTTT
cdr3_aa: CSASGTAMGEKLFF

j_call: TRBJ2-5
v_call: TRBV7-9
d_call: TRBD2
clone_size: many
cdr3_nt: TGTGCCAGCAGCCCGTGGGCGGGGGGCACACAAGAGACCCAGTACTTC
cdr3_aa: CASSPWAGGTQETQYF